This is a list of T cell receptor beta chains from one sample in a study of cytomegalovirus exposure and HLA in healthy donors. TCRdb's copy holds only in-frame clones and misses some; the assay was immunoSEQ multiplex PCR. This repertoire comprises approximately 70,000 clones; its ten largest clones make up approximately 1.8%. Material for sequencing was PBMCs. The receptors stem from a woman aged 25-40 years in good health and CMV-seronegative. The CDR3 runs from the conserved cysteine through the conserved F or W. Each record gives: V gene, J gene, CDR3 protein.

V: TRBV9; J: TRBJ1-3; CDR3: CASSVADVWASGNTIYF
V: TRBV28; J: TRBJ1-2; CDR3: CALEEGQSGGYTF
V: TRBV4-1; J: TRBJ1-2; CDR3: CASSQDGGSYGYTF
V: TRBV30; J: TRBJ1-1; CDR3: CAWSVRFGDREFHTEAFF
V: TRBV6-5; J: TRBJ1-3; CDR3: CASRDDRGRNTIYF
V: TRBV9; J: TRBJ2-3; CDR3: CASSVEAARGTDTQYF
V: TRBV4-1; J: TRBJ1-1; CDR3: CASSQGRGSRVMNTEAFF
V: TRBV5-1; J: TRBJ1-1; CDR3: CASSPGQGAPTVEAFF
V: TRBV9; J: TRBJ2-7; CDR3: CASSVGLAGPLAYEQYF
V: TRBV11-3; J: TRBJ2-3; CDR3: CASSPSLTGERDTQYF
V: TRBV30; J: TRBJ2-1; CDR3: CALSRLGGDEQFF
V: TRBV19; J: TRBJ2-2; CDR3: CASSTLTGVKGELFF
V: TRBV7-9; J: TRBJ2-2; CDR3: CASSLAGGSNTGELFF
V: TRBV18; J: TRBJ2-7; CDR3: CASSPGQGRYEQYF
V: TRBV10-3; J: TRBJ1-2; CDR3: CAISEKGQGGGGYTF
V: TRBV4-3; J: TRBJ1-3; CDR3: CASSQVLGAAGNTIYF
V: TRBV18; J: TRBJ2-3; CDR3: CASSDRDRGVDTQYF
V: TRBV29-1; J: TRBJ1-2; CDR3: CSQWDTYGYTF
V: TRBV28; J: TRBJ1-3; CDR3: CASSLQGHRGGNTIYF
V: TRBV5-6; J: TRBJ2-7; CDR3: CASSRTTGFSYEQYF
V: TRBV5-1; J: TRBJ1-1; CDR3: CASRPGQGMNTEAFF